This T cell receptor beta chain stems from a study of T and B cells in COVID-19 patients. At the level of the study: Of approximately 21 active-infection patients, 12 were critically ill with mechanical ventilation or extracorporeal membrane oxygenation.

Concerning this clonotype itself: Its specificity is not known.

V was clipped by 5 bases and J by 2 bases, with 17 bases between them. CDR3 length equals 16 residues. Multiplex PCR with BIOMED2 TRB-A/B primer pools amplified TRB rearrangements. TCRdb re-called the multiplex PCR reads with MiXCR, one entry per CDR3 protein. The sample lists about 15,000 distinct CDR3 sequences, roughly 29% occurring once. Blood genomic DNA input for TRB amplification was 250-500 ng. Regarding the study as a whole: Patients with COVID-19 reportedly showed strongly skewed T cell receptor beta variable and joining gene usage. The recovered cohort had roughly 2,200 exclusive TCR clusters, including 30 or so low generation probability clusters.

Sequencing was carried out using blood. The clonotype originates from a human donor who had recovered from COVID-19. This chain links TRBV12-3 or TRBV12-4 with TRBJ2-3, with D possibly matching TRBD2 (6 bases). The CDR3 here is CASSTGTGGYTDTQYF. In nucleotides, the CDR3 is TGTGCCAGCAGTACCGGGACTGGGGGTTACACAGATACGCAGTATTTT.